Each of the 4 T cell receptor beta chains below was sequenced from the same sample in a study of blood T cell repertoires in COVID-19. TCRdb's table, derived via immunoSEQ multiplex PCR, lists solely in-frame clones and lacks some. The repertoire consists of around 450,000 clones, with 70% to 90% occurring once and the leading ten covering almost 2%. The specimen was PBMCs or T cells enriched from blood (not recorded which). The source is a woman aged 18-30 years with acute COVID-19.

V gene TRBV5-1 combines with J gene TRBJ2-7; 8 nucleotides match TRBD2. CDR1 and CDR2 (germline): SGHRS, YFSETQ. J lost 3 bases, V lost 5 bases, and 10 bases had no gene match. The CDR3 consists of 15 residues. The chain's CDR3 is CASRVGREGLYEQYF. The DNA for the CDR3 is TGCGCCAGCAGAGTAGGACGGGAGGGACTCTACGAGCAGTACTTC.

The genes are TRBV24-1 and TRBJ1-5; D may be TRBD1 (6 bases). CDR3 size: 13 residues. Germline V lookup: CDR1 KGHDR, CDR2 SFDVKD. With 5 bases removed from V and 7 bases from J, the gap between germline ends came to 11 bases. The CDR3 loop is CATSVGAGQPQHF. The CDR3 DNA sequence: TGTGCCACCAGTGTGGGGGCTGGACAGCCCCAGCATTTT.

CDR3 nucleotide sequence: TGCAGCGCCCCAGGGGCGGGAGTAAACGGGGAGCTGTTTTTT. This gives the protein CSAPGAGVNGELFF. The chain couples TRBV29-1 to TRBJ2-2, with a tentative D call TRBD2 (7 bases). The CDR3 totals 14 residues. Germline V gene data show CDR1 as SQVTM and CDR2 as ANQGSEA. The ends were cut back, 7 bases at V and 7 bases at J, with 19 bases in the middle.

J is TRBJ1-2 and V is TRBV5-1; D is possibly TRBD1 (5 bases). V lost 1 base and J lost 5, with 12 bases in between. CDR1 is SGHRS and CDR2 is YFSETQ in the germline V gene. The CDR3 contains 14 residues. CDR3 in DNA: TGCGCCAGCAGCTTGTCAGGGTATAGTTATGGCTACACCTTC. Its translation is CASSLSGYSYGYTF.